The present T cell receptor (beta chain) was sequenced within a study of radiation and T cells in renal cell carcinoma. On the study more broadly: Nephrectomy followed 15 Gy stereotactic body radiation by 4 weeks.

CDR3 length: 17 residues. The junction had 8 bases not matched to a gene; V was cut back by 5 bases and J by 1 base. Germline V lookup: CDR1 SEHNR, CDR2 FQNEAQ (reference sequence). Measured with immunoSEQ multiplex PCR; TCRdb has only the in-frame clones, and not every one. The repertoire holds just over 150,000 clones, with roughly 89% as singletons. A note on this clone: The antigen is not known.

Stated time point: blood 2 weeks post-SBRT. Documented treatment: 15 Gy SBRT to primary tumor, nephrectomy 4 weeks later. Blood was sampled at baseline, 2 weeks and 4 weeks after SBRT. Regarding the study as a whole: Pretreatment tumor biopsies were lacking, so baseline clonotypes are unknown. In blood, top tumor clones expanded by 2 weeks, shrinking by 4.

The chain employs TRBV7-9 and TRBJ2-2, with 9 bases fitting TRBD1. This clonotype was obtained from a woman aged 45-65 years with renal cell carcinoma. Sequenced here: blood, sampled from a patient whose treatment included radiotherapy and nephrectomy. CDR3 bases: TGTGCCAGCAGCCCTTCTGGGACAGGGAGGAACACCGGGGAGCTGTTTTTT. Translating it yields CASSPSGTGRNTGELFF.